This TCR beta chain was captured in a study of T-cell reconstitution after alpha-beta-depleted transplantation in children. This clonotype occurred many times. Unique molecular identifiers featured in how the TCRbeta library was prepared. TCRdb re-called the PCR reads with MiXCR, one entry per CDR3 protein. The data hold 70,000 to 95,000 distinct CDR3 sequences, with 9% to 15% observed a single time. The clonotype originates from a human donor who donated a stem cell graft to a child with inherited bone marrow failure. The input for sequencing was PBMCs from the stem cell graft donor, taken from the stem cell graft.

The CDR3 reads CASSLRAGGVETQYF. The CDR3 nucleotides read TGTGCCAGCAGTTTAAGGGCGGGAGGCGTGGAGACCCAGTACTTC. V usage is TRBV12-3 or TRBV12-4 and J usage is TRBJ2-5, with 8 bases fitting TRBD2. V dropped 2 bases and J dropped 5; count of bases not matched to a gene: 7. The CDR3 sequence is 15 residues long.